This TCR beta chain was documented in a study of cytomegalovirus exposure and HLA in healthy donors. Sequencing was performed with immunoSEQ multiplex PCR; in TCRdb, only in-frame clones are kept and a portion is missing. The sample records around 73,000 clones, about 87% being singletons. Germline CDR1 and CDR2: SNHLY and FYNNEI. V gave up 10 bases and J gave up 0 bases; unmatched junction bases: 11. This CDR3 spans 17 amino acids. This rearrangement joins TRBV2 to TRBJ2-2, with 10 bases matching TRBD1. The specimen was PBMCs. The receptor's source is a woman under 30 in good health and CMV-seropositive. The CDR3, as DNA: TGTGCCAACTCCGAATCGGGGACAGGGGCGAACACCGGGGAGCTGTTTTTT. Its translation: CANSESGTGANTGELFF.